This record concerns one TCR beta chain sequence. Its cognate antigen is unknown. This CDR3 comprises 16 residues. J was trimmed by 1 base and V by 6 bases; bases with no gene match: 5. Germline CDR1 PRHDT, CDR2 FYEKMQ (reference sequence). These data originate in a study of cytomegalovirus exposure and HLA in healthy donors. As for the study in general: Early released data had tens of millions of unique TCRs, all coming from HLA-typed donors. Study conclusions and caveats: Reports indicate that TCR beta sequences accurately predicted the HLA-A and HLA-B alleles of most subjects. In vitro work confirmed that a few CMV-associated chains recognize CMV antigens.

Use of 60 Vbeta and 13 Jbeta primers characterized the PCR. TCRdb keeps only in-frame clones here, not all; method: immunoSEQ multiplex PCR. The repertoire table contains about 83,000 clones. The source is a man aged 18-30 years in good health and CMV-seropositive. Sequencing was performed on PBMCs. The V call is TRBV13, the J call TRBJ2-1; TRBD2 matches at 11 bases. CDR3 DNA sequence: TGTGCCAGCAGGACGACTAGCGGGGCTTCCTACAATGAGCAGTTCTTC. It codes for CASRTTSGASYNEQFF.